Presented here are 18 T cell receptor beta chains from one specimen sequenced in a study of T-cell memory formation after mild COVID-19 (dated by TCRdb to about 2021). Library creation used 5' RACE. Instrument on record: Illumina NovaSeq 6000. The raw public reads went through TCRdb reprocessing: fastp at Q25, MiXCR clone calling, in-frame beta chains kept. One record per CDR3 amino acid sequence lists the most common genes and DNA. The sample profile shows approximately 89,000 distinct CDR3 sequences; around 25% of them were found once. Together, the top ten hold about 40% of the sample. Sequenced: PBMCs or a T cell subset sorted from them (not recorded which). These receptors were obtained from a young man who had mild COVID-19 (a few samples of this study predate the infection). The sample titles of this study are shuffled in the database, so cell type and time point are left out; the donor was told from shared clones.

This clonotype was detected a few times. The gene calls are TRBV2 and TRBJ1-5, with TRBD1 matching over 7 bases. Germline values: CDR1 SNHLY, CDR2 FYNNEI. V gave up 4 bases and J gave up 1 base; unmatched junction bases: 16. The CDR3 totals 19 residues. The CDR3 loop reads CASSGEGAAGPLSNQPQHF. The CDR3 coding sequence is TGTGCCAGCAGTGGGGAGGGGGCGGCCGGTCCGCTAAGCAATCAGCCCCAGCATTTT.

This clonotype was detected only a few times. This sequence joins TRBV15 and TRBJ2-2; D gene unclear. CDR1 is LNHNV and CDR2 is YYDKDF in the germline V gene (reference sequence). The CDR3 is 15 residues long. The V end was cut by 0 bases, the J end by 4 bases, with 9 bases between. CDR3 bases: TGTGCCACCAGCAGAGATAAGGGTTCCACCGGGGAGCTGTTTTTT. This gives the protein CATSRDKGSTGELFF.

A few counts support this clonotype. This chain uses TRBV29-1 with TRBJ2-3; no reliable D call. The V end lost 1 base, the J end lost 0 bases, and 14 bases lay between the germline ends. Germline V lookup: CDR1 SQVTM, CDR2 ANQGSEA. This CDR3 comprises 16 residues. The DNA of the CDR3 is TGCAGCGTTGAAGGCAAAGGGAACCCAAGCACAGATACGCAGTATTTT. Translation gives CSVEGKGNPSTDTQYF.

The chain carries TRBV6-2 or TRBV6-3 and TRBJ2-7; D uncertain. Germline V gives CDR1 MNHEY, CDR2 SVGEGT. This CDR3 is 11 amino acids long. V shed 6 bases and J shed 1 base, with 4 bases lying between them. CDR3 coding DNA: TGTGCCAGCAGACGATCCTACGAGCAGTACTTC. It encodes CASRRSYEQYF.

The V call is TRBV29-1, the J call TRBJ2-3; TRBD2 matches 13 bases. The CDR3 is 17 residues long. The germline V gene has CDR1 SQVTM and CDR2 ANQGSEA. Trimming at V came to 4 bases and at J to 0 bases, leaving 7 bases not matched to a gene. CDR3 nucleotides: TGCAGCGTTGGGGGACTAGCGGGACCCCCTAGCACAGATACGCAGTATTTT. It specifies CSVGGLAGPPSTDTQYF.

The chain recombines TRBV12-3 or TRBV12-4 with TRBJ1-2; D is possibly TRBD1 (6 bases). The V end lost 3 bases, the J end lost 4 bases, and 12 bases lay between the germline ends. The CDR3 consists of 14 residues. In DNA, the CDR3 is TGTGCCAGCAGTTTTTCAGGGGCTCCCTATGGCTACACCTTC. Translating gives CASSFSGAPYGYTF.

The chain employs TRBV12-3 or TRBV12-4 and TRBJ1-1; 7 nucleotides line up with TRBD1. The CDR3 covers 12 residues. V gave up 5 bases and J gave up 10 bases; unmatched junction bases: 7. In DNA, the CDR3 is TGTGCCAGCAGTGAACCGGGACAGACAGCTTTCTTT. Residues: CASSEPGQTAFF.

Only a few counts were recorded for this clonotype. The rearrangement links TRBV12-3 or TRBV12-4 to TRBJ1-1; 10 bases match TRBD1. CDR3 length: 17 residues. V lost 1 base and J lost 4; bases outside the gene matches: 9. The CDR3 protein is CASSLDPRDRGPTEAFF. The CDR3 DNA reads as TGTGCCAGCAGTTTAGATCCCCGGGACAGGGGTCCCACTGAAGCTTTCTTT.

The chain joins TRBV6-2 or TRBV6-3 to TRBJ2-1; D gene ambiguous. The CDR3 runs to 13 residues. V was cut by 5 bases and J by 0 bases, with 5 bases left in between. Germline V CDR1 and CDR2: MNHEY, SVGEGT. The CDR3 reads CASSLTSYNEQFF. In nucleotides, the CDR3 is TGTGCCAGCAGTCTTACCTCCTACAATGAGCAGTTCTTC.

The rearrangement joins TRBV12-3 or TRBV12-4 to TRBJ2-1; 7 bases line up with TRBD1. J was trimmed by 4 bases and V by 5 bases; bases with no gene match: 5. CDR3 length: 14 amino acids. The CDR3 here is CASSTGTEYNEQFF. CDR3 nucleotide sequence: TGTGCCAGCAGTACCGGGACAGAATACAATGAGCAGTTCTTC.

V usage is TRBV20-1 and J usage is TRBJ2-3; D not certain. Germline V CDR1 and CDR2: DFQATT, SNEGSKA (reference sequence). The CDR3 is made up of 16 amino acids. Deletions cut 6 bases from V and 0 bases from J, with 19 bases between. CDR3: CSAPNYRDSSTDTQYF. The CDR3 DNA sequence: TGCAGTGCCCCGAATTACAGAGACTCTAGCACAGATACGCAGTATTTT.

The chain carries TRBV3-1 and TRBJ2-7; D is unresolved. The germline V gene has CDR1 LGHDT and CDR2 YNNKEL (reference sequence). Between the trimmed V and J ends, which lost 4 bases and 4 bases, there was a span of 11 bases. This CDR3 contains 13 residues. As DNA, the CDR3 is TGTGCCAGCAGCCTTATCGCCGGGTACGAGCAGTACTTC. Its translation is CASSLIAGYEQYF.

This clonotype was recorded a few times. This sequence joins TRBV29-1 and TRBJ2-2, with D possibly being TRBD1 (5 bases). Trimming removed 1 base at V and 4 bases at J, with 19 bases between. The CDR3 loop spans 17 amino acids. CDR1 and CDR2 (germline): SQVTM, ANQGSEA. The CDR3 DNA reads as TGCAGCGTTGAAGTGGTGAAGGGGCCTCAGCGCACCGGGGAGCTGTTTTTT. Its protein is CSVEVVKGPQRTGELFF.

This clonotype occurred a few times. The CDR3 DNA reads TGTGCCAGCAGCTTAGTTTCTGTGGGCAAAGAGACCCAGTACTTC. This encodes CASSLVSVGKETQYF. The V gene is TRBV7-6, the J gene TRBJ2-5; D unresolved. Germline CDR1 SGHVS, CDR2 FNYEAQ. V dropped 1 base and J dropped 3 bases, with 12 bases sitting between them. The CDR3 has 15 residues. Based on the CDR3 plus reference TRBV7-6 and TRBJ2-5, the full variable domain is GAGVSQSPRYKVTKRGQDVALRCDPISGHVSLYWYRQALGQGPEFLTYFNYEAQQDKSGLPNDRFSAERPEGSISTLTIQRTEQRDSAMYRCASSLVSVGKETQYFGPGTRLLVL.

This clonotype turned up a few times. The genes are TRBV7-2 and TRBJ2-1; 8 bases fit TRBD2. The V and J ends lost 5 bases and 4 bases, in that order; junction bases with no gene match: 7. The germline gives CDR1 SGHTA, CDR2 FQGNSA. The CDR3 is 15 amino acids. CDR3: CASSTPGGPYNEQFF. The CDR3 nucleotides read TGTGCCAGCAGCACCCCGGGGGGGCCTTACAATGAGCAGTTCTTC. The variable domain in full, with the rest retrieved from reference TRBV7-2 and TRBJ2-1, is GAGVSQSPSNKVTEKGKDVELRCDPISGHTALYWYRQSLGQGLEFLIYFQGNSAPDKSGLPSDRFSAERTGGSVSTLTIQRTQQEDSAVYLCASSTPGGPYNEQFFGPGTRLTVL.

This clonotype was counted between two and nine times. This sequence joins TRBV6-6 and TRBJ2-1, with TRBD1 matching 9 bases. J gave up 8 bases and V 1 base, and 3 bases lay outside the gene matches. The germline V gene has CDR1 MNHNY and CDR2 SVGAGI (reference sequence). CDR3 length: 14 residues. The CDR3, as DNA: TGTGCCAGCAGTTACTGGGACAGGGTCGATGAGCAGTTCTTC. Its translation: CASSYWDRVDEQFF.

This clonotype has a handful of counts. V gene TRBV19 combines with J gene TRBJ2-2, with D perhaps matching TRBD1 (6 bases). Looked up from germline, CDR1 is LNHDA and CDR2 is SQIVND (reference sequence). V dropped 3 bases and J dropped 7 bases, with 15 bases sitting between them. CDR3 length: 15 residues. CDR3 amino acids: CASSIPTGLGGELFF. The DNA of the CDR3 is TGTGCCAGTAGTATTCCGACAGGACTTGGCGGGGAGCTGTTTTTT.

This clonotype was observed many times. The DNA of the CDR3 is TGTGCCAGCAGTGACTCGATTGAGGGGGAGCTGTTTTTT. The encoded protein is CASSDSIEGELFF. The rearrangement uses TRBV6-4 and TRBJ2-2; the D is unclear. V was cut by 0 bases and J by 8 bases, with 7 bases left in between. Germline V gene data show CDR1 as MRHNA and CDR2 as SNTAGT. The CDR3 has 13 amino acids.